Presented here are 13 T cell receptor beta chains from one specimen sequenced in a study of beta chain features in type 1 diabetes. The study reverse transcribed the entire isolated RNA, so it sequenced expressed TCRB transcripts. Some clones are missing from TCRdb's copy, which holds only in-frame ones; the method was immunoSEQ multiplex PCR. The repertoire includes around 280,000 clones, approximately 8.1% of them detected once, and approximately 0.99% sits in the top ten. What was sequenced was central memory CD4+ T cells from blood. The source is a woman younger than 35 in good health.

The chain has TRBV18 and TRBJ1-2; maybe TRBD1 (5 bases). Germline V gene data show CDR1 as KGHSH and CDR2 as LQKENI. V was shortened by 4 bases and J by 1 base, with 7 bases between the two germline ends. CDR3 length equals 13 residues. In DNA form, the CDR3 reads TGTGCCAGCTCACAGGGGAATAACTATGGCTACACCTTC. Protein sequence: CASSQGNNYGYTF.

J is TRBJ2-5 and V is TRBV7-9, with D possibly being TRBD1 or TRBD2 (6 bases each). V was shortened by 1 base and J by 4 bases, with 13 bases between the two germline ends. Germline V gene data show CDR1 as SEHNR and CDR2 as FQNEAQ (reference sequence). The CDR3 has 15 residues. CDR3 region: CASSLVGGASETQYF. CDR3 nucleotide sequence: TGTGCCAGCAGCTTAGTGGGGGGCGCGTCAGAGACCCAGTACTTC.

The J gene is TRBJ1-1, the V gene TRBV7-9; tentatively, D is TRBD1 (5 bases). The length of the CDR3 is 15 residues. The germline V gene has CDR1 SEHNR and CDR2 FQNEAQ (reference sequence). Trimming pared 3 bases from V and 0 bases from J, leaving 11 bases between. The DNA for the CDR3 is TGTGCCAGCAGCTTGCAGGGCGCCATGAACACTGAAGCTTTCTTT. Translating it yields CASSLQGAMNTEAFF.

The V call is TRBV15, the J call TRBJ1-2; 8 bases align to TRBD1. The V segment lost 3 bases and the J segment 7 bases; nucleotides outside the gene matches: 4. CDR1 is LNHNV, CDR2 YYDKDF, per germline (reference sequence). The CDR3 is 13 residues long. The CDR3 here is CATSSAGTGGYTF. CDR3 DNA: TGTGCCACCAGCAGTGCGGGGACAGGTGGCTACACCTTC.

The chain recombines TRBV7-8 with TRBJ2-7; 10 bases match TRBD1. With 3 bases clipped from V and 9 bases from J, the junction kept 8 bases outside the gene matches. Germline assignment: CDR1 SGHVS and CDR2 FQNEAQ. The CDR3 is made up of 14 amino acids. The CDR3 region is CASSFGTGAYGQYF. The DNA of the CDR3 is TGTGCCAGCAGCTTCGGGACAGGGGCGTATGGGCAGTACTTC.

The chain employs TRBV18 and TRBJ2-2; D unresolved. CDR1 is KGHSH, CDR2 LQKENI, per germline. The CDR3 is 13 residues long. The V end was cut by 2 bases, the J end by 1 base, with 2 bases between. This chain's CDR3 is CASSPVNTGELFF. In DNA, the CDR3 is TGTGCCAGCTCACCAGTGAACACCGGGGAGCTGTTTTTT.

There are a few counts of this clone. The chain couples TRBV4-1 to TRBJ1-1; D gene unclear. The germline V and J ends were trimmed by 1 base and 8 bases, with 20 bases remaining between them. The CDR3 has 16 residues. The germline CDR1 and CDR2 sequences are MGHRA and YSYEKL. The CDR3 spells CASSQVVSPASVEAFF. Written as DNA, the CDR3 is TGCGCCAGCAGCCAAGTCGTCAGCCCGGCCTCCGTGGAAGCTTTCTTT.

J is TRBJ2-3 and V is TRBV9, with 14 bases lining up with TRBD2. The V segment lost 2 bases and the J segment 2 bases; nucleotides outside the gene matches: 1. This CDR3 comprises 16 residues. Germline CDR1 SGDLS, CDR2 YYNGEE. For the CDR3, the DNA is TGTGCCAGCAGCGTGGGACTAGCGGGGGTCACAGATACGCAGTATTTT. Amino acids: CASSVGLAGVTDTQYF.

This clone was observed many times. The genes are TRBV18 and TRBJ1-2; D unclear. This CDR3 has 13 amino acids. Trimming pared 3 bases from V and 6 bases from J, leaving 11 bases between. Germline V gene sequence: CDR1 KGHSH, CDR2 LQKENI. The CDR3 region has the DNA TGTGCCAGCTCACCTGTCACCCAGGATGGCTACACCTTC. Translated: CASSPVTQDGYTF.

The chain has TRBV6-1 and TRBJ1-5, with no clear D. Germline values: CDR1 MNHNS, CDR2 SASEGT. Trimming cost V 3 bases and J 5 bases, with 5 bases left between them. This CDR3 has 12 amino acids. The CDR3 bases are TGTGCCAGCAGTGACGGAGATCAGCCCCAGCATTTT. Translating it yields CASSDGDQPQHF.

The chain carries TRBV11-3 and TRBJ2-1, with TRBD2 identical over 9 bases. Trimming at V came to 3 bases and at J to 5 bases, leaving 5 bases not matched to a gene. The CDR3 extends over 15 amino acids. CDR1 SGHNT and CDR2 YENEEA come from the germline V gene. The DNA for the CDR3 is TGTGCCAGCAGCTTCGGACTAGCGACAAACAATGAGCAGTTCTTC. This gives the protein CASSFGLATNNEQFF.

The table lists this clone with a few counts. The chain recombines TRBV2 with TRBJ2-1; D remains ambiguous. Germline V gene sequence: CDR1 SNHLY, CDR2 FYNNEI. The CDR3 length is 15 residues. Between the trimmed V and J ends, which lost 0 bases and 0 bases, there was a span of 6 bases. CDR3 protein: CASSEARPSYNEQFF. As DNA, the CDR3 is TGTGCCAGCAGTGAAGCCCGTCCCTCCTACAATGAGCAGTTCTTC.

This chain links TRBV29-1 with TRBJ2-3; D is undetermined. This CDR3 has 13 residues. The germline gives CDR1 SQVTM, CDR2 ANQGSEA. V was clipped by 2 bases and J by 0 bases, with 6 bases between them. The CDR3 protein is CSVEPASTDTQYF. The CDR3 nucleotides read TGCAGCGTTGAACCAGCAAGCACAGATACGCAGTATTTT.